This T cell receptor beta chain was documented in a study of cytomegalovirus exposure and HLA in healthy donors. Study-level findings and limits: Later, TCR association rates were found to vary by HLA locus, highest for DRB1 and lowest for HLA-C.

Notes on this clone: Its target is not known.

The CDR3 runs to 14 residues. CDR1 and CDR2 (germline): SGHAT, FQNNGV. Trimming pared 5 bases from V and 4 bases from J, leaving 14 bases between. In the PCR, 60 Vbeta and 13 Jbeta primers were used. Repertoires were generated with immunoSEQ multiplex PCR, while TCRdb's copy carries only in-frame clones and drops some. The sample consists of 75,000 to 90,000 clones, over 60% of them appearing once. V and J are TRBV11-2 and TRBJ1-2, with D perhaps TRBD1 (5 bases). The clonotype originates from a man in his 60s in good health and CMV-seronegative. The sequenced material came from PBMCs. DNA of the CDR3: TGTGCCAGCAGCCAACTCAGGGCACCCTATGGCTACACCTTC. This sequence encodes CASSQLRAPYGYTF.